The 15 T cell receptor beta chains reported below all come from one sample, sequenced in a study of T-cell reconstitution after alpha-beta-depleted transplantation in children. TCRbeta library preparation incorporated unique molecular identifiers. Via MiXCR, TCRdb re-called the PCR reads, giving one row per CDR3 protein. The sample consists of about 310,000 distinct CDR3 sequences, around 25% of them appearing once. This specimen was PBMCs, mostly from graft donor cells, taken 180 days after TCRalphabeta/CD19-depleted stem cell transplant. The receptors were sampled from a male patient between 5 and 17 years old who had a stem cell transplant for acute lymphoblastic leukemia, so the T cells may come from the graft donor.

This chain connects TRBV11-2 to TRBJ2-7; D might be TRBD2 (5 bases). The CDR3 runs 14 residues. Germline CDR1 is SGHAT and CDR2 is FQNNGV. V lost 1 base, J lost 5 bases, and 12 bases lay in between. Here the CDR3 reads CASSLGELVHEQYF. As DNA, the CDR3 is TGTGCCAGCAGCTTAGGGGAACTAGTCCACGAGCAGTACTTC.

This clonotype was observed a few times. This CDR3 is CASSFGSGSYNEQFF. CDR3 in DNA: TGTGCCAGCAGCTTCGGCAGTGGCTCCTACAATGAGCAGTTCTTC. The chain uses TRBV5-6 and TRBJ2-1, with D unresolved. Trimming removed 2 bases at V and 0 bases at J, with 9 bases between. CDR3 length: 15 amino acids. Germline CDR1 and CDR2: SGHDT and YYEEEE.

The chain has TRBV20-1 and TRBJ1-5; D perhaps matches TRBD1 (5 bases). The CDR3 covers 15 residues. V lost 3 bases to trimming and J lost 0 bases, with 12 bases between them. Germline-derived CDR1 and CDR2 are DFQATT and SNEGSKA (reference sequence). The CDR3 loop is CSARGTENSNQPQHF. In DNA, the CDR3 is TGCAGTGCTAGGGGGACCGAAAATAGCAATCAGCCCCAGCATTTT.

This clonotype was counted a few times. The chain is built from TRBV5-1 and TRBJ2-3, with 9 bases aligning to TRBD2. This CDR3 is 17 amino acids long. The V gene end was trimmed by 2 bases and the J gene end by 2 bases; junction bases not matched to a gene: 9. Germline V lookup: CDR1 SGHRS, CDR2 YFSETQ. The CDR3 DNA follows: TGCGCCAGCAGCTTAGGTGATAGCGGGGGTTTCACAGATACGCAGTATTTT. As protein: CASSLGDSGGFTDTQYF.

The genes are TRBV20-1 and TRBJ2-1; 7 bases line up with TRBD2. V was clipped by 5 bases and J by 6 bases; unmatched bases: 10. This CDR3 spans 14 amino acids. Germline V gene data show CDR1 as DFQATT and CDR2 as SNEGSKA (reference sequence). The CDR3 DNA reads TGCAGTGCTGGGAGGGACTCACTTTCCAATGAGCAGTTCTTC. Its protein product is CSAGRDSLSNEQFF.

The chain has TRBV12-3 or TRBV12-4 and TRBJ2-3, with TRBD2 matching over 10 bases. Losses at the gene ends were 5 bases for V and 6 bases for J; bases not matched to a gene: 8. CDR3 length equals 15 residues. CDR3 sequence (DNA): TGTGCCAGCAGTCGTCTAGCGGGAGTTAGGGATACGCAGTATTTT. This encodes CASSRLAGVRDTQYF.

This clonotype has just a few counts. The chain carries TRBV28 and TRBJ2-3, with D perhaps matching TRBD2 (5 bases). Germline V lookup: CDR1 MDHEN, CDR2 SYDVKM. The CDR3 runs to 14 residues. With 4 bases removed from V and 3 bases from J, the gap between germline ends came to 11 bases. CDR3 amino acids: CASSSVGVTDTQYF. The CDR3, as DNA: TGTGCCAGCAGTTCCGTGGGAGTGACAGATACGCAGTATTTT.

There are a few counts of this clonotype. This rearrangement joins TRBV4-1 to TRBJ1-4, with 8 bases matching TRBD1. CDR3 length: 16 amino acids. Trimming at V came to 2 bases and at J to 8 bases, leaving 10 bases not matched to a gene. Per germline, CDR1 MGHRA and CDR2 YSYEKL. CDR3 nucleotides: TGCGCCAGCAGCCAACTTCGGACAGGGTTAGGCGAAAAACTGTTTTTT. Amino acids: CASSQLRTGLGEKLFF.

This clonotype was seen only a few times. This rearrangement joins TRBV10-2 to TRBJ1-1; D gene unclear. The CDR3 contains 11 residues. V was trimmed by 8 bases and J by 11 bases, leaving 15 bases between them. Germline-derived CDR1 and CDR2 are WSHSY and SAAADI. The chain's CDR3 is CASSPRGRAFF. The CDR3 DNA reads TGCGCCAGCTCTCCCCGCGGTAGGGCTTTCTTT.

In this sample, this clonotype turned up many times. The CDR3 region has the DNA TGTGCCAGCAGCTTACTAGCGGGTGGCAATGAGCAGTTCTTC. It is translated as CASSLLAGGNEQFF. J is TRBJ2-1 and V is TRBV5-4, with TRBD2 identical over 9 bases. V trimming: 2 bases; J trimming: 6 bases; junction bases outside the gene matches: 3. This CDR3 region has 14 residues. Germline V gives CDR1 SGHNT, CDR2 YYREEE (reference sequence).

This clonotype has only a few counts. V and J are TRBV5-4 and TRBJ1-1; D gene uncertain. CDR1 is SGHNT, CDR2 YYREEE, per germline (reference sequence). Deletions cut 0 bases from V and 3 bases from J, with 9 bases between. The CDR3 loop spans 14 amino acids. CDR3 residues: CASSLERGYTEAFF. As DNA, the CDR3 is TGTGCCAGCAGCTTGGAGCGGGGATACACTGAAGCTTTCTTT.

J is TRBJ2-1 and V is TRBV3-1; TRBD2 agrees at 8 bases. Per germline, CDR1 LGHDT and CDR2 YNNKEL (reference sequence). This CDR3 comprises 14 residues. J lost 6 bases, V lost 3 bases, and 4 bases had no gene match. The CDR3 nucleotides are TGTGCCAGCAGCCAGGGACTAGTCTCCAATGAGCAGTTCTTC. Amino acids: CASSQGLVSNEQFF.

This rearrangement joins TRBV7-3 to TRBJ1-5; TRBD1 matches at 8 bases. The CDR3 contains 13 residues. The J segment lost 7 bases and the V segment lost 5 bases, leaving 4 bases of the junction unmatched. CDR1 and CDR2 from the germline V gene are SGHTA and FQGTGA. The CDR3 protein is CASSPDRGQPQHF. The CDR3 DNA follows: TGTGCCAGCAGCCCCGACAGGGGACAGCCCCAGCATTTT.

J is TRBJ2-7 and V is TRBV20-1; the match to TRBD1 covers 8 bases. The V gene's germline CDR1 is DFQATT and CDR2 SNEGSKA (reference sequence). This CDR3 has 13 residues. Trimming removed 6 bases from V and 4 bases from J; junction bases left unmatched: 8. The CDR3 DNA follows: TGCAGTGCCCTCAGGGGGCCGGTGTACGAGCAGTACTTC. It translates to CSALRGPVYEQYF.

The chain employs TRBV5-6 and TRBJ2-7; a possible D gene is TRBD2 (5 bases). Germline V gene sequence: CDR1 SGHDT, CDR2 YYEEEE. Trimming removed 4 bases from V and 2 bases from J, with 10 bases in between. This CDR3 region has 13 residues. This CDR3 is CASSVDFPYEQYF. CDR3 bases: TGTGCCAGCAGCGTGGACTTCCCCTACGAGCAGTACTTC.